The rows below give T cell receptor beta chains drawn from one sample of a study of blood T cell repertoires in COVID-19. TCRdb's table, derived via immunoSEQ multiplex PCR, lists solely in-frame clones and lacks some. Of fewer than 200,000 clones listed, around 88% were seen once; the top ten hold approximately 18%. The sample consisted of peripheral blood. All receptors come from a woman aged 70-85 years who had recovered from COVID-19. Both conserved end residues are part of each CDR3. The D gene is left open where the match is weak. A clone size is listed for some rows: how often the clone was seen (once, few, many), or a class if it is expanded.

TRBJ1-4	TRBD1	TRBV4-1	NA	CASSPRDSNEKLFF	TGCGCCAGCAGCCCCCGGGACAGTAATGAAAAACTGTTTTTT
TRBJ2-7	NA	TRBV9	NA	CASSVGSGSSYEQYF	TGTGCCAGCAGCGTAGGGTCAGGCAGCTCCTACGAGCAGTACTTC
TRBJ2-1	NA	TRBV9	NA	CASSPQAYNEQFF	TGTGCCAGCAGCCCCCAGGCCTACAATGAGCAGTTCTTC
TRBJ1-5	NA	TRBV5-4	NA	CASSSGGADQPQHF	TGTGCCAGCAGCTCCGGAGGAGCTGATCAGCCCCAGCATTTT
TRBJ2-2	NA	TRBV6-2/TRBV6-3	NA	CASSPHREPRELFF	TGTGCCAGCAGTCCCCACCGGGAGCCCCGGGAGCTGTTTTTT
TRBJ1-2	NA	TRBV21-1	once	CASNPGQGRSYTF	TGTGCCAGCAACCCAGGACAGGGTAGGAGCTACACCTTC
TRBJ2-1	NA	TRBV5-6	once	CASTRYAAGSYNEQFF	TGTGCCAGCACCCGCTACGCGGCGGGCTCCTACAATGAGCAGTTCTTC
TRBJ1-3	NA	TRBV9	NA	CASSSPGGNTIYF	TGTGCCAGCAGCTCTCCCGGGGGAAACACCATATATTTT
TRBJ2-2	NA	TRBV5-1	NA	CASSLVGADTGELFF	TGCGCCAGCAGCTTGGTGGGGGCGGACACCGGGGAGCTGTTTTTT
TRBJ2-1	TRBD2	TRBV11-2	NA	CASSLTGGPHNEQFF	TGTGCCAGCAGCTTAACGGGGGGGCCACACAATGAGCAGTTCTTC
TRBJ1-6	NA	TRBV3-1/TRBV3-2	few	CASSRRNSPLHF	TGTGCCAGCAGCAGGCGGAATTCACCCCTCCACTTT
TRBJ2-1	TRBD2	TRBV6-4	medium-sized	CASSEGTSGGAEQFF	TGTGCCAGCAGTGAGGGGACTAGCGGGGGGGCTGAGCAGTTCTTC
TRBJ1-1	TRBD1	TRBV5-5	NA	CASSLEGATEAFF	TGTGCCAGCAGCTTGGAGGGGGCCACTGAAGCTTTCTTT
TRBJ1-1	NA	TRBV19	NA	CASTLGGASTEAFF	TGTGCCAGTACACTTGGGGGGGCTTCCACTGAAGCTTTCTTT
TRBJ2-1	TRBD2	TRBV4-3	NA	CASSQGGGRAGEQFF	TGCGCCAGCAGCCAGGGGGGCGGGAGGGCCGGTGAGCAGTTCTTC
TRBJ2-5	TRBD2	TRBV27	once	CASSPGTSGFQETQYF	TGTGCCAGCAGTCCGGGGACTAGCGGCTTCCAAGAGACCCAGTACTTC
TRBJ2-1	TRBD2	TRBV4-2	NA	CASSQVGLAGGEYNEQFF	TGTGCCAGCAGCCAAGTCGGTCTAGCGGGAGGGGAGTACAATGAGCAGTTCTTC
TRBJ2-7	TRBD2	TRBV11-2	NA	CASSLSGPAGGEQYF	TGTGCCAGCAGCTTAAGCGGGCCCGCGGGGGGCGAGCAGTACTTC
TRBJ2-3	TRBD1	TRBV10-3	NA	CATRRDRGPGDTQYF	TGTGCCACCCGCCGGGACAGGGGGCCCGGGGATACGCAGTATTTT
TRBJ1-3	NA	TRBV19	NA	CASTTSGNTIYF	TGTGCCAGTACTACTTCTGGAAACACCATATATTTT
TRBJ1-5	TRBD1	TRBV7-3	NA	CASSFDRDQPQHF	TGTGCCAGCAGCTTCGACAGGGATCAGCCCCAGCATTTT
TRBJ1-1	NA	TRBV4-2	NA	CASSQVGQPNTEAFF	TGTGCCAGCAGCCAAGTGGGACAACCGAACACTGAAGCTTTCTTT
TRBJ1-1	NA	TRBV4-2	once	CASSQPSDRPQIENTEAFF	TGTGCCAGCAGCCAACCTTCCGACAGACCTCAGATCGAGAACACTGAAGCTTTCTTT
TRBJ2-1	TRBD1	TRBV6-4	medium-sized	CASSETGGAYNEQFF	TGTGCCAGCAGTGAAACAGGGGGCGCCTACAATGAGCAGTTCTTC
TRBJ1-1	NA	TRBV24-1	NA	CATSQGSNTEAFF	TGTGCCACCAGTCAGGGGTCAAACACTGAAGCTTTCTTT
TRBJ1-3	NA	TRBV2	NA	CASSARGGTIYF	TGTGCCAGCAGTGCCAGGGGTGGGACCATATATTTT
TRBJ1-6	NA	TRBV20-1	NA	CSASPVAPLHF	TGCAGTGCTAGCCCCGTTGCACCCCTCCACTTT
TRBJ2-7	TRBD2	TRBV2	NA	CASRAGVLYEQYF	TGTGCCAGCAGGGCGGGAGTCCTCTACGAGCAGTACTTC
TRBJ2-5	TRBD2	TRBV28	NA	CASVPSGRETQYF	TGTGCCAGCGTGCCTAGCGGGAGGGAGACCCAGTACTTC
TRBJ2-1	TRBD2	TRBV2	NA	CASSGLAALYNEQFF	TGTGCCAGCAGCGGACTAGCGGCCCTATACAATGAGCAGTTCTTC
TRBJ2-5	TRBD2	TRBV7-3	NA	CASSLTGGLAGGPGQETQYF	TGTGCCAGCAGCTTAACTGGGGGGCTAGCGGGAGGCCCGGGGCAAGAGACCCAGTACTTC
TRBJ1-1	NA	TRBV10-1	once	CASSESGGNTEAFF	TGCGCCAGCAGTGAGTCGGGGGGGAACACTGAAGCTTTCTTT
TRBJ2-1	TRBD2	TRBV27	once	CASSLLAAYNEQFF	TGTGCCAGCAGTTTACTAGCGGCCTACAATGAGCAGTTCTTC
TRBJ1-5	NA	TRBV6-7	NA	CASPLSRGVNQPQHF	TGTGCCAGCCCCCTAAGCCGCGGGGTAAATCAGCCCCAGCATTTT
TRBJ2-1	TRBD2	TRBV24-1	once	CATAPGTSAGNEQFF	TGTGCCACCGCACCCGGGACTAGCGCGGGCAATGAGCAGTTCTTC
TRBJ2-5	TRBD1	TRBV5-1	NA	CASSLGDRLVGQETQYF	TGCGCCAGCAGCTTGGGGGACAGACTCGTGGGGCAAGAGACCCAGTACTTC
TRBJ2-7	TRBD2	TRBV5-6	NA	CASSGGLAEYF	TGTGCCAGCAGCGGGGGACTAGCGGAGTACTTC
TRBJ2-2	NA	TRBV7-7	NA	CASRSRTTNTGELFF	TGTGCCAGCAGGTCCCGGACTACGAACACCGGGGAGCTGTTTTTT
TRBJ1-2	TRBD1	TRBV7-9	NA	CASGRQGPYGYTF	TGTGCCAGCGGACGACAGGGACCCTATGGCTACACCTTC
TRBJ1-3	NA	TRBV30	NA	CAWSVLGQVLNTIYF	TGTGCCTGGAGTGTATTGGGCCAGGTTCTCAACACCATATATTTT
TRBJ1-2	NA	TRBV6-5	NA	CASRQTDNQGGYTF	TGTGCCAGCAGGCAGACTGACAACCAGGGGGGCTACACCTTC
TRBJ1-4	NA	TRBV3-1/TRBV3-2	once	CASSQESSGKLFF	TGTGCCAGCAGCCAAGAGAGTTCGGGGAAACTGTTTTTT
TRBJ2-7	TRBD2	TRBV5-4	NA	CASSLRAGGMYEQYF	TGTGCCAGCAGCCTAAGAGCGGGAGGCATGTACGAGCAGTACTTC
TRBJ2-2	NA	TRBV11-3	NA	CASSPGGLGTGELFF	TGTGCCAGCAGCCCCGGGGGACTGGGCACCGGGGAGCTGTTTTTT
TRBJ2-5	TRBD2	TRBV5-4	NA	CASSPGLAGVRETQYF	TGTGCCAGCAGCCCAGGACTAGCGGGAGTAAGAGAGACCCAGTACTTC
TRBJ2-7	NA	TRBV30	NA	CAWSPPRTARAYEQYF	TGTGCCTGGAGCCCCCCCCGGACAGCCAGGGCCTACGAGCAGTACTTC
TRBJ1-5	TRBD1	TRBV5-1	NA	CASSPGTGGRGNQPQHF	TGCGCCAGCAGCCCAGGGACAGGGGGTAGGGGGAATCAGCCCCAGCATTTT
TRBJ2-1	TRBD2	TRBV7-3	NA	CASSRDYSREQFF	TGTGCCAGCAGCCGGGACTATTCGAGGGAGCAGTTCTTC
TRBJ1-6	TRBD1	TRBV5-4	once	CASSLGTGYSPLHF	TGTGCCAGCAGCCTCGGGACAGGGTATTCACCCCTCCACTTT
TRBJ2-7	TRBD2	TRBV7-8	NA	CASSLAPRLARGYEQYF	TGTGCCAGCAGCTTAGCCCCAAGACTAGCCCGGGGCTACGAGCAGTACTTC
TRBJ2-7	TRBD1	TRBV19	NA	CASSPSGQGGRYEQYF	TGTGCCAGTAGTCCATCCGGACAGGGAGGAAGGTACGAGCAGTACTTC
TRBJ1-5	NA	TRBV30	NA	CAWRDDIRQPQHF	TGTGCCTGGAGAGACGACATTCGTCAGCCCCAGCATTTT
TRBJ2-7	TRBD2	TRBV7-2	NA	CASSGLAGNEQYF	TGTGCCAGCAGCGGACTAGCGGGGAACGAGCAGTACTTC
TRBJ1-1	NA	TRBV30	NA	CAWSGGPGGRAFF	TGTGCCTGGAGCGGAGGTCCCGGAGGGCGCGCTTTCTTT
TRBJ2-1	TRBD2	TRBV6-1	NA	CAAAKSGGLYNEQFF	TGTGCCGCAGCAAAAAGCGGGGGGCTCTACAATGAGCAGTTCTTC
TRBJ2-7	TRBD2	TRBV6-6	NA	CASSPRTSGTMRSSYEQYF	TGTGCCAGCAGTCCCCGGACTAGCGGGACCATGCGAAGCTCCTACGAGCAGTACTTC
TRBJ2-3	NA	TRBV14	NA	CASSQIGGDTQYF	TGTGCCAGCAGCCAAATCGGGGGAGATACGCAGTATTTT
TRBJ1-5	TRBD1	TRBV15	NA	CATSFGQGGLNQPQHF	TGTGCCACCAGCTTCGGACAGGGGGGCCTCAATCAGCCCCAGCATTTT